This TCR beta chain was documented in a study of graft-versus-host responses after intestinal transplantation. Study-level background: Transplant types were multivisceral, liver-intestinal, or isolated intestinal. Notes on the study in general: Individuals who had graft-donor T cell macrochimerism had allografts that showed high graft-versus-host to host-versus-graft clonal ratios. Marrow from the recipient contained GvH clones, some of which had appeared first in ileum or blood.

Trimming pared 2 bases from V and 0 bases from J, leaving 16 bases between. The germline gives CDR1 SEHNR, CDR2 FQNEAQ (reference sequence). The CDR3 covers 17 residues. Repertoires were generated with immunoSEQ multiplex PCR, while TCRdb's copy carries only in-frame clones and drops some. Of about 43,000 clones listed, about 95% were seen once; the top ten hold 1.5% to 2%. Worth noting for this clone: Its antigen is not identified.

The J gene is TRBJ1-1, the V gene TRBV7-9; D might be TRBD1 (5 bases). The sequencing here drew on PBMCs, taken around 48 weeks after intestinal transplant. The receptor's source is a human patient who received an intestinal transplant, so some T cells may come from the graft donor. The CDR3 sequence: CASSLLGRVTMNTEAFF. The CDR3 region has the DNA TGTGCCAGCAGCTTACTGGGCAGGGTTACTATGAACACTGAAGCTTTCTTT.